These T cell receptor beta chains were read from a single sample in a study of blood T cell repertoires in COVID-19. Here immunoSEQ multiplex PCR was the method, and the copy in TCRdb shows in-frame clones only, minus some. Among some 90,000 clones listed, 89% were seen once. The sample comprised peripheral blood. The receptors here all came from a man aged 50-60 years with COVID-19, enrolled during active disease. CDR3s include the opening cysteine and the closing phenylalanine or tryptophan.

TRBV7-2,TRBJ1-3,CASSFNRAGNTIYF
TRBV11-3,TRBJ2-7,CASSPTGGPPHEQYF
TRBV7-3,TRBJ2-1,CASSLIGLSYNEQFF
TRBV6-5,TRBJ1-6,CASSPQHNSPLHF
TRBV28,TRBJ1-2,CASSFNRDLYGYTF
TRBV5-4,TRBJ2-4,CASSLRTGVGAKNIQYF
TRBV2,TRBJ2-5,CASTLEETQYF
TRBV6-1,TRBJ2-7,CASSELQGERYEQYF
TRBV28,TRBJ1-3,CASRTQGRGNTIYF
TRBV10-1,TRBJ2-7,CASSEPGHPEQYF
TRBV3-1/TRBV3-2,TRBJ1-2,CASRDRGGWSYGYTF
TRBV3-1/TRBV3-2,TRBJ2-4,CASSPHGARGGLAKNIQYF